This T cell receptor (beta chain) stems from a study of CD8 T cells in ankylosing spondylitis. This CDR3 spans 15 amino acids. The germline CDR1 and CDR2 sequences are MNHEY and SMNVEV (reference sequence). V was shortened by 2 bases and J by 2 bases, with 7 bases between the two germline ends. In its sample, this clonotype was seen many times. Its antigen is unidentified. MiXCR, applied by TCRdb to the 5' RACE reads, yields one record per CDR3 protein. The profile shows more than 150,000 distinct CDR3 sequences, about 20% of them singletons. Overall study results and limits: For ankylosing spondylitis blood, a TCR beta motif of eight or nine highly homologous variants appeared characteristic. Disease-associated clones were CD8+ and fairly uncommon in peripheral blood.

This TCR was recovered from a male donor aged 5 to 29 with ankylosing spondylitis or in good health (not recorded which). The sample comprised blood, either unsorted or a sorted T cell fraction (not recorded which). This chain links TRBV27 with TRBJ2-6; D gene ambiguous. The CDR3 sequence: CASSLSRTGANVLTF. The DNA for the CDR3 is TGTGCCAGCAGTTTAAGCCGCACTGGGGCCAACGTCCTGACTTTC.